These T cell receptor beta chains were read from a single sample in a study of early T cells in non-severe SARS-CoV-2 infection. TCRdb re-called the 5' RACE reads through MiXCR, storing one row per CDR3 protein. The sample shows tens of thousands of distinct CDR3 sequences, 9% to 15% of them seen only once. The input for sequencing was whole blood, taken at baseline. The receptor source for this set is an adult who was a healthcare worker with PCR-confirmed SARS-CoV-2 infection or an uninfected control (not recorded which). The donor label of this sample is uncertain. Both conserved end residues are part of each CDR3. Each record gives: J gene, clone size, V gene, D gene, CDR3 DNA, CDR3 protein. A D gene is named only where the DNA matches it firmly. Size is stated for part of the rows, as once, few or many counts, or as a class when the clone is expanded.

j_gene: TRBJ1-1; abundance: NA; v_gene: TRBV6-6; d_gene: NA; CDR3nt: TGTGCCAGCAGTCAGAGAGGGGCTTTGGACACTGAAGCTTTCTTT; CDR3aa: CASSQRGALDTEAFF
j_gene: TRBJ2-4; abundance: many; v_gene: TRBV18; d_gene: NA; CDR3nt: TGTGCCAGCTCGCCGACGCCGGGGGACATTCAGTACTTC; CDR3aa: CASSPTPGDIQYF
j_gene: TRBJ2-7; abundance: many; v_gene: TRBV9; d_gene: TRBD1; CDR3nt: TGTGCCAGCAGCTTACATCCGGGACAGGGCTTCGGCGAGCAGTACTTC; CDR3aa: CASSLHPGQGFGEQYF
j_gene: TRBJ1-2; abundance: NA; v_gene: TRBV20-1; d_gene: NA; CDR3nt: TGCAGTGCCGGGGGGTCGGGCAACTATGGCTACACCTTC; CDR3aa: CSAGGSGNYGYTF
j_gene: TRBJ2-2; abundance: few; v_gene: TRBV12-3/TRBV12-4; d_gene: TRBD1; CDR3nt: TGTGCCAGCAGTTGGCAGGGGGTTAACACCGGGGAGCTGTTTTTT; CDR3aa: CASSWQGVNTGELFF
j_gene: TRBJ1-2; abundance: NA; v_gene: TRBV18; d_gene: NA; CDR3nt: TGTGCCAGCTCCACCACTAGCAACTATGGCTACACCTTC; CDR3aa: CASSTTSNYGYTF
j_gene: TRBJ2-1; abundance: NA; v_gene: TRBV6-5; d_gene: NA; CDR3nt: TGTGCCAGCAGTTACCTGACAGGGAGGTCTGAGCAGTTCTTC; CDR3aa: CASSYLTGRSEQFF
j_gene: TRBJ2-1; abundance: many; v_gene: TRBV2; d_gene: TRBD2; CDR3nt: TGTGCCAGCCAGGGAGGGGACAATGAGCAGTTCTTC; CDR3aa: CASQGGDNEQFF
j_gene: TRBJ2-2; abundance: many; v_gene: TRBV9; d_gene: NA; CDR3nt: TGTGCCAGCAGCGTTATGACTGCCTGGGGCGGGGAGCTGTTTTTT; CDR3aa: CASSVMTAWGGELFF
j_gene: TRBJ2-3; abundance: many; v_gene: TRBV10-3; d_gene: TRBD2; CDR3nt: TGTGCCATCAGCCCCAGCGGGAGACCAGATACGCAGTATTTT; CDR3aa: CAISPSGRPDTQYF
j_gene: TRBJ1-2; abundance: NA; v_gene: TRBV7-2; d_gene: NA; CDR3nt: TGTGCCAGCAGCCTTCGACGGGGAGCCCGCTATGGCTACACCTTC; CDR3aa: CASSLRRGARYGYTF
j_gene: TRBJ2-5; abundance: once; v_gene: TRBV5-1; d_gene: TRBD1; CDR3nt: TGCGCCAGCAGAGAGACCGGGACAGCCGGACTTGACCGGTACTTC; CDR3aa: CASRETGTAGLDRYF
j_gene: TRBJ2-5; abundance: few; v_gene: TRBV7-6; d_gene: NA; CDR3nt: TGTGCCAGCAGCTTAGGGGCTAGCTATCAAGAGACCCAGTACTTC; CDR3aa: CASSLGASYQETQYF
j_gene: TRBJ1-2; abundance: few; v_gene: TRBV10-3; d_gene: NA; CDR3nt: TGTGCCATCAGTGACCCCCAAGCGGGGACGGCCCCCGATGGCTACACCTTC; CDR3aa: CAISDPQAGTAPDGYTF
j_gene: TRBJ1-1; abundance: NA; v_gene: TRBV29-1; d_gene: NA; CDR3nt: TGCAGCGCAAGAGAGGGCACTGAAGCTTTCTTT; CDR3aa: CSAREGTEAFF
j_gene: TRBJ2-6; abundance: few; v_gene: TRBV12-3/TRBV12-4; d_gene: NA; CDR3nt: TGTGCCAGCAGTTTATTGCCCTCTGGGGCCAACGTCCTGACTTTC; CDR3aa: CASSLLPSGANVLTF
j_gene: TRBJ1-6; abundance: few; v_gene: TRBV7-2; d_gene: NA; CDR3nt: TGTGCCAGCAGCTTAGTAGGGGTGGCTAATTCACCCCTCCACTTT; CDR3aa: CASSLVGVANSPLHF
j_gene: TRBJ2-3; abundance: many; v_gene: TRBV7-2; d_gene: TRBD2; CDR3nt: TGTGCCAGCAGCTTAGTCGGGGGGACAGATACGCAGTATTTT; CDR3aa: CASSLVGGTDTQYF
j_gene: TRBJ2-1; abundance: NA; v_gene: TRBV7-9; d_gene: TRBD2; CDR3nt: TGTGCCAGCAGCCCCGCGGGGACTAGCGTCGACAATGAGCAGTTCTTC; CDR3aa: CASSPAGTSVDNEQFF
j_gene: TRBJ2-1; abundance: NA; v_gene: TRBV20-1; d_gene: TRBD1; CDR3nt: TGCAGTGCTTCGAGACCGCCACGGGACAGGGGTGACGAGCAGTTCTTC; CDR3aa: CSASRPPRDRGDEQFF
j_gene: TRBJ2-7; abundance: few; v_gene: TRBV20-1; d_gene: TRBD2; CDR3nt: TGCAGTGCCGCTGCTAGCGGGAGGATACTGTACGAGCAGTACTTC; CDR3aa: CSAAASGRILYEQYF
j_gene: TRBJ1-3; abundance: NA; v_gene: TRBV4-1; d_gene: TRBD1; CDR3nt: TGCGCCAGCAGCCCGGGACAGGGCACTGGAAACACCATATATTTT; CDR3aa: CASSPGQGTGNTIYF
j_gene: TRBJ1-2; abundance: many; v_gene: TRBV7-2; d_gene: NA; CDR3nt: TGTGCCAGCACCAGTTCGGTGGGTGGCTACACCTTC; CDR3aa: CASTSSVGGYTF
j_gene: TRBJ2-1; abundance: NA; v_gene: TRBV7-2; d_gene: NA; CDR3nt: TGTGCCAGCAGCTCTCGAGCTGGGGATGAGCAGTTCTTC; CDR3aa: CASSSRAGDEQFF
j_gene: TRBJ2-4; abundance: many; v_gene: TRBV11-3; d_gene: NA; CDR3nt: TGTGCCAGCAGCCGATTGAGGGAAGCCAAAAACATTCAGTACTTC; CDR3aa: CASSRLREAKNIQYF
j_gene: TRBJ2-3; abundance: NA; v_gene: TRBV27; d_gene: NA; CDR3nt: TGTGCCAGCAGTCCCGAGGACAGCCACGGAATAACAGATACGCAGTATTTT; CDR3aa: CASSPEDSHGITDTQYF
j_gene: TRBJ1-1; abundance: few; v_gene: TRBV7-8; d_gene: NA; CDR3nt: TGTGCCAGCAGGCCTACGAGGGGCAGGATGAACACTGAAGCTTTCTTT; CDR3aa: CASRPTRGRMNTEAFF
j_gene: TRBJ2-1; abundance: NA; v_gene: TRBV4-2; d_gene: NA; CDR3nt: TGTGCCAGCAGCCAAGCTTTAGGGGGTAATGAGCAGTTCTTC; CDR3aa: CASSQALGGNEQFF
j_gene: TRBJ2-7; abundance: NA; v_gene: TRBV12-3/TRBV12-4; d_gene: TRBD1; CDR3nt: TGTGCCAGCAGTCCCCAAGTGGACAGGGAGCAGTACTTC; CDR3aa: CASSPQVDREQYF
j_gene: TRBJ2-5; abundance: NA; v_gene: TRBV6-6; d_gene: NA; CDR3nt: TGTGCCAGCAGTTACGTGAAGGTATCGGAGACCCAGTACTTC; CDR3aa: CASSYVKVSETQYF
j_gene: TRBJ2-2; abundance: NA; v_gene: TRBV4-3; d_gene: NA; CDR3nt: TGCGCCAGCAGCCAAGATCGTTGGGAGACCGGGGAGCTGTTTTTT; CDR3aa: CASSQDRWETGELFF
j_gene: TRBJ2-7; abundance: NA; v_gene: TRBV15; d_gene: TRBD1; CDR3nt: TGTGCCACCAGCAGAGATGGGGACAGCTCCTACGAGCAGTACTTC; CDR3aa: CATSRDGDSSYEQYF
j_gene: TRBJ2-5; abundance: NA; v_gene: TRBV18; d_gene: TRBD2; CDR3nt: TGTGCCAGCTCACCGGGACTAGGATCGAGAGAGACCCAGTACTTC; CDR3aa: CASSPGLGSRETQYF
j_gene: TRBJ2-3; abundance: NA; v_gene: TRBV6-5; d_gene: TRBD2; CDR3nt: TGTGCCAGCAGTTACCAGACTAGCGGGGGGATAGATACGCAGTATTTT; CDR3aa: CASSYQTSGGIDTQYF
j_gene: TRBJ2-7; abundance: once; v_gene: TRBV29-1; d_gene: TRBD1; CDR3nt: TGCAGCGTTGCCTGGACAGGGGCCCTCGAGCAGTACTTC; CDR3aa: CSVAWTGALEQYF
j_gene: TRBJ2-3; abundance: large; v_gene: TRBV30; d_gene: TRBD2; CDR3nt: TGTGCCTGGCTTAGCGGGGGGGCGGCTACGCAGTATTTT; CDR3aa: CAWLSGGAATQYF
j_gene: TRBJ2-7; abundance: many; v_gene: TRBV4-2; d_gene: NA; CDR3nt: TGTGCCAGCAGCCAAGAGCAGCGAGGACCCTCCTACGAGCAGTACTTC; CDR3aa: CASSQEQRGPSYEQYF
j_gene: TRBJ2-1; abundance: NA; v_gene: TRBV14; d_gene: NA; CDR3nt: TGTGCCAGCAGCCCTGTCTCAGGGCGTCTTCTTTATGAGCAGTTCTTC; CDR3aa: CASSPVSGRLLYEQFF
j_gene: TRBJ2-2; abundance: NA; v_gene: TRBV5-1; d_gene: TRBD1; CDR3nt: TGCGCCAGCAGCTCCGGACAGGCGAACACCGGGGAGCTGTTTTTT; CDR3aa: CASSSGQANTGELFF
j_gene: TRBJ1-2; abundance: NA; v_gene: TRBV4-1; d_gene: NA; CDR3nt: TGCGCCAGCAGCCAACCTACCACGGGCAGGGACTATGGCTACACCTTC; CDR3aa: CASSQPTTGRDYGYTF
j_gene: TRBJ1-6; abundance: few; v_gene: TRBV19; d_gene: NA; CDR3nt: TGTGCCAGTAGTATGGGACGGAATAATTCACCCCTCCACTTT; CDR3aa: CASSMGRNNSPLHF
j_gene: TRBJ2-3; abundance: once; v_gene: TRBV7-6; d_gene: TRBD2; CDR3nt: TGTGCCAGCAGCTTAGTGACTAGCGGGGCGGCAGATACGCAGTATTTT; CDR3aa: CASSLVTSGAADTQYF
j_gene: TRBJ1-3; abundance: NA; v_gene: TRBV7-2; d_gene: NA; CDR3nt: TGTGCCAGCAGCTCCGGACCTGGAAACACCATATATTTT; CDR3aa: CASSSGPGNTIYF
j_gene: TRBJ1-6; abundance: many; v_gene: TRBV7-9; d_gene: TRBD1; CDR3nt: TGTGCCAGCAGCCCTAAAAAAGGACAGGACGGTAATTCACCCCTCCACTTT; CDR3aa: CASSPKKGQDGNSPLHF
j_gene: TRBJ2-3; abundance: NA; v_gene: TRBV4-1; d_gene: TRBD2; CDR3nt: TGCGCCAGCAGCCAAGAGTCTAGCGGGGACTACACAGATACGCAGTATTTT; CDR3aa: CASSQESSGDYTDTQYF
j_gene: TRBJ2-7; abundance: NA; v_gene: TRBV11-2; d_gene: NA; CDR3nt: TGTGCCAGCAGCTTCGGTCAGTATGCGTTTAGCTCCTACGAGCAGTACTTC; CDR3aa: CASSFGQYAFSSYEQYF